Shown below are 9 T cell receptor beta chains from a single sample sequenced in a study of T cell repertoires in cytomegalovirus infection. In TCRdb, the reads were re-called with MiXCR into one record per CDR3 protein. Of nearly 700,000 distinct CDR3 sequences listed, around a third were seen once; the top ten hold 18%. No antigen has been identified for these receptors. The sample here was cultured PBMCs, taken from culture after CMV antigen stimulation. All receptors come from a human donor in good health (CMV status not recorded). Some clones in this sample may be carry-over from other donors' samples.

This clonotype was recorded a few times. The J gene is TRBJ2-5, the V gene TRBV4-1, with a tentative D call TRBD1 (5 bases). CDR3 length equals 13 residues. Germline V CDR1 and CDR2: MGHRA, YSYEKL. V was clipped by 4 bases and J by 4 bases, with 10 bases between them. The CDR3 here is CASSRTQGETQYF. The CDR3 region has the DNA TGCGCCAGCAGCCGTACCCAGGGAGAGACCCAGTACTTC.

This clonotype was counted a few times. This chain connects TRBV27 to TRBJ2-2, with D possibly matching TRBD1 (5 bases). In germline, CDR1 is MNHEY, CDR2 SMNVEV (reference sequence). V lost 8 bases and J lost 0, with 10 bases in between. This CDR3 contains 14 residues. The CDR3 loop reads CASARVANTGELFF. The CDR3 coding sequence is TGTGCCAGCGCCAGGGTGGCGAACACCGGGGAGCTGTTTTTT.

The chain combines TRBV15 with TRBJ1-5; unclear D gene. The germline V gene encodes CDR1 LNHNV and CDR2 YYDKDF (reference sequence). V was cut by 2 bases and J by 0 bases, with 11 bases left in between. The CDR3 spans 16 residues. The CDR3 DNA sequence: TGTGCCACCAGCAGACCCGCGAAGGTTAGCAATCAGCCCCAGCATTTT. This translates into CATSRPAKVSNQPQHF.

Many counts were recorded for this clonotype. CDR3 DNA: TGTGCCAGCAGCTTTCCAGGGAAGAGCACTGAAGCTTTCTTT. Encoded protein: CASSFPGKSTEAFF. The J gene is TRBJ1-1, the V gene TRBV7-9; D is possibly TRBD1 (5 bases). The CDR3 spans 14 residues. V shed 3 bases and J shed 4 bases, with 12 bases lying between them. Germline V gene lookup returns CDR1 SEHNR and CDR2 FQNEAQ (reference sequence).

The chain carries TRBV4-1 and TRBJ2-7; D could derive from TRBD1 or TRBD2 (5 bases each). The CDR3 has 15 amino acids. Germline CDR1 and CDR2: MGHRA and YSYEKL. The V end was cut by 3 bases, the J end by 3 bases, with 15 bases between. The CDR3 DNA reads TGCGCCAGCAGCCACCCCGGGACCGGGGACTACGAGCAGTACTTC. Protein product: CASSHPGTGDYEQYF.

The CDR3 DNA follows: TGTGCCACCCTGGAGGGCAGCACCATTTATGGCTACACCTTC. As protein: CATLEGSTIYGYTF. This rearrangement joins TRBV28 to TRBJ1-2, with D hard to call. V lost 10 bases and J lost 5, with 20 bases in between. This CDR3 is built from 14 residues. CDR1 MDHEN and CDR2 SYDVKM come from the germline V gene.

The gene calls are TRBV7-2 and TRBJ2-7; TRBD2 aligns across 11 bases. With V trimmed by 3 bases and J by 2 bases, 3 bases remained unmatched. The germline gives CDR1 SGHTA, CDR2 FQGNSA. The CDR3 is 15 amino acids. The CDR3 is CASSFLAGGPYEQYF. CDR3 nucleotide sequence: TGTGCCAGCAGCTTTCTAGCGGGAGGCCCCTACGAGCAGTACTTC.

This clonotype was observed a few times. This chain connects TRBV7-9 to TRBJ1-2, with 8 nucleotides matching TRBD1. Germline CDR1 and CDR2: SEHNR and FQNEAQ (reference sequence). The CDR3 extends over 14 amino acids. V shed 5 bases and J 2 bases; nucleotides not matched to a gene: 4. The CDR3 reads CASSSWDRNYGYTF. DNA of the CDR3: TGTGCCAGCAGCAGTTGGGACAGGAACTATGGCTACACCTTC.

The rearrangement joins TRBV27 to TRBJ1-5; D uncertain. Looked up from germline, CDR1 is MNHEY and CDR2 is SMNVEV (reference sequence). The CDR3 covers 14 residues. Deletions cut 0 bases from V and 7 bases from J, with 10 bases between. The CDR3 reads CASSLSGERQPQHF. In DNA, the CDR3 is TGTGCCAGCAGTTTATCGGGAGAGAGGCAGCCCCAGCATTTT.